Presented here are 13 T cell receptor beta chains from one specimen sequenced in a study of T-cell reconstitution after alpha-beta-depleted transplantation in children. The TCRbeta library incorporated unique molecular identifiers. Each CDR3 protein gets one entry after TCRdb re-called the PCR reads with MiXCR. The repertoire includes 280,000 or so distinct CDR3 sequences, around a tenth of them detected once, and 20% to 25% sits in the top ten. The sample here was peripheral blood, taken 180 days after TCRalphabeta/CD19-depleted stem cell transplant. These receptors were collected from a male patient between 2 and 10 years old who had a stem cell transplant for chronic granulomatous disease, so the T cells may come from the graft donor.

This clonotype was counted at least ten times. The chain links TRBV12-3 or TRBV12-4 to TRBJ1-6; TRBD1 agrees at 7 bases. The CDR3 loop spans 14 amino acids. Germline trimming cut 6 bases from V and 14 bases from J; bases unmatched to any gene: 13. DNA for the CDR3: TGTGCCAGCAGGCCGACAGGGAAAGGGGTGTCCCTCCACTTT. Encoded protein: CASRPTGKGVSLHF.

The genes are TRBV28 and TRBJ2-7, with D perhaps TRBD1 or TRBD2 (5 bases each). V lost 6 bases, J lost 3 bases, and 9 bases lay in between. CDR3 length equals 12 residues. Germline V gene data show CDR1 as MDHEN and CDR2 as SYDVKM. DNA for the CDR3: TGTGCCAGCAGACCAGGGAGCTACGAGCAGTACTTC. Translating it yields CASRPGSYEQYF. Full variable domain (rest looked up from reference TRBV28 and TRBJ2-7): DVKVTQSSRYLVKRTGEKVFLECVQDMDHENMFWYRQDPGLGLRLIYFSYDVKMKEKGDIPEGYSVSREKKERFSLILESASTNQTSMYLCASRPGSYEQYFGPGTRLTVT.

This clonotype was seen repeatedly, ten times or more. CDR3: CASSPMTGWTGELFF. The CDR3 region has the DNA TGTGCCAGTAGCCCCATGACAGGGTGGACCGGGGAGCTGTTTTTT. J is TRBJ2-2 and V is TRBV19, with TRBD1 matching 7 bases. From germline, CDR1 is LNHDA and CDR2 SQIVND (reference sequence). The length of the CDR3 is 15 residues. V lost 6 bases to trimming and J lost 5 bases; unmatched junction nucleotides: 9.

At least ten counts were recorded for this clonotype. The chain links TRBV7-2 to TRBJ2-5, with no clear D. Per the germline V gene, CDR1 is SGHTA and CDR2 is FQGNSA. Trimming removed 4 bases from V and 4 bases from J, with 7 bases in between. The CDR3 is 12 residues long. CDR3 nucleotide sequence: TGTGCCAGCAGCTCCCCACTAGAGACCCAGTACTTC. Residues: CASSSPLETQYF.

This clonotype occurred many times. A junction end diverges from the germline sequence, so it may reflect a read error. The gene calls are TRBV12-3 or TRBV12-4 and TRBJ2-7; D remains unclear. The CDR3 runs 11 residues. The CDR3 DNA reads as TGTGCCAGCAGCTTAGGTCCGGCCCGGTACTTC. Its protein product is CASSLGPARYF.

This clonotype was detected ten times or more. The chain uses TRBV5-1 and TRBJ2-1; 9 nucleotides align to TRBD1. The CDR3 is made up of 15 amino acids. Germline V gene lookup returns CDR1 SGHRS and CDR2 YFSETQ. V lost 2 bases and J lost 4; bases outside the gene matches: 4. The CDR3 DNA reads as TGCGCCAGCAGCTTAACCGGGACAGGGTACAATGAGCAGTTCTTC. Translation: CASSLTGTGYNEQFF.

The table lists this clonotype with many counts. In nucleotides, the CDR3 is TGTGCCAGCAGTCCGACAGGGGATGGCAATCAGCCCCAGCATTTT. It codes for CASSPTGDGNQPQHF. The chain combines TRBV12-3 or TRBV12-4 with TRBJ1-5; 8 nucleotides match TRBD1. The V and J ends lost 5 bases and 2 bases, in that order; junction bases with no gene match: 5. The CDR3 has 15 residues.

This chain uses TRBV6-2 or TRBV6-3 with TRBJ2-7; 10 bases align to TRBD2. Germline V gene data show CDR1 as MNHEY and CDR2 as SVGEGT. The CDR3 has 14 residues. The junction had 9 bases not matched to a gene; V was cut back by 4 bases and J by 9 bases. The CDR3 loop is CASSSSGRAAGQYF. The DNA for the CDR3 is TGTGCCAGCAGTTCCAGCGGGAGGGCCGCGGGGCAGTACTTC.

This clonotype came up many times. The gene calls are TRBV7-3 and TRBJ2-2, with 9 bases matching TRBD2. The CDR3 sequence is 16 residues long. Germline V gene data show CDR1 as SGHTA and CDR2 as FQGTGA. The V and J ends lost 5 bases and 1 base, in that order; junction bases with no gene match: 5. Written as DNA, the CDR3 is TGTGCCAGCAGCCCTATAGCGGGGGAGAACACCGGGGAGCTGTTTTTT. This translates into CASSPIAGENTGELFF.

This clonotype showed up many times. The V and J genes are TRBV11-2 and TRBJ2-5; 12 bases map to TRBD2. The CDR3 runs to 16 residues. V dropped 4 bases and J dropped 1; count of bases not matched to a gene: 4. CDR1 and CDR2 from the germline V gene are SGHAT and FQNNGV. CDR3 region: CASSSLAGGPQETQYF. CDR3 nucleotides: TGTGCCAGCAGCTCGCTAGCGGGAGGGCCCCAAGAGACCCAGTACTTC.

This clonotype has ten or more counts. The chain has TRBV7-8 and TRBJ2-7; D call uncertain. Germline CDR1 SGHVS, CDR2 FQNEAQ. This CDR3 is 13 amino acids long. V lost 1 base and J lost 6, with 10 bases in between. The CDR3 reads CASSLDFTLEQYF. CDR3 sequence (DNA): TGTGCCAGCAGCTTAGATTTCACCCTCGAGCAGTACTTC.

In this sample, this clonotype turned up once. It may be a read error: a sequence one base away is much more abundant. The V gene is TRBV12-3 or TRBV12-4, the J gene TRBJ2-1; no clear D gene. Trimming took off 9 bases at V and 12 bases at J, with 18 bases between the two ends. The CDR3 totals 12 residues. The CDR3 DNA reads as TGTGCCAGTTTGGGGATGGTTGGTGCGCAGTTCTTC. Amino acids: CASLGMVGAQFF.

This clonotype has at least ten counts. This sequence joins TRBV12-3 or TRBV12-4 and TRBJ1-5, with unresolved D. The CDR3 has 14 amino acids. With 3 bases removed from V and 5 bases from J, the gap between germline ends came to 11 bases. The CDR3 DNA sequence: TGTGCCAGCAGTTTGGGGTGGACTGATCAGCCCCAGCATTTT. Protein sequence: CASSLGWTDQPQHF.